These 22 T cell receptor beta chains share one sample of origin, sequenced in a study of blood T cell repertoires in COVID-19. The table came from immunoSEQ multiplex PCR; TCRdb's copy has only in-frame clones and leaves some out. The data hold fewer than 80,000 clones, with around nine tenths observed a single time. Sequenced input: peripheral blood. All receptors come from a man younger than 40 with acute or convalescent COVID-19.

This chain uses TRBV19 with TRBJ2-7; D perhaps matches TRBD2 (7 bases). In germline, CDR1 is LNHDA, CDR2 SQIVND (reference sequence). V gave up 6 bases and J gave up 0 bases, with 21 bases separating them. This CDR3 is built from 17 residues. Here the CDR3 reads CASSGRLRGGRSYEQYF. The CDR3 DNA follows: TGTGCCAGTAGCGGACGGCTTCGCGGGGGCCGCTCCTACGAGCAGTACTTC.

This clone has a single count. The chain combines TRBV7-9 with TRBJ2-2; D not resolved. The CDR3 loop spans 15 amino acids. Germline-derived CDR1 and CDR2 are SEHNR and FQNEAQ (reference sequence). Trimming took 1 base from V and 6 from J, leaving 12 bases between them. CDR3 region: CASSLETRVPGELFF. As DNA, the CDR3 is TGTGCCAGCAGCTTAGAGACCCGGGTACCCGGGGAGCTGTTTTTT.

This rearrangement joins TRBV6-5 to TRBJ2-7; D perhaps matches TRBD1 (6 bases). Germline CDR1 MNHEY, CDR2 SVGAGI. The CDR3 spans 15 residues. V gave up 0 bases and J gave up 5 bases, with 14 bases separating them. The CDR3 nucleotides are TGTGCCAGCAGTTACTCAGGGCAGGGGTTCCACGAGCAGTACTTC. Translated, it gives CASSYSGQGFHEQYF.

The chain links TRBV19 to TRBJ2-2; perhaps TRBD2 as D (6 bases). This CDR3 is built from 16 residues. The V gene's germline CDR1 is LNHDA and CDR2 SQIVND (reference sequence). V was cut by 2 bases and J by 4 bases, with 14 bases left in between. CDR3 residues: CASSIYTGVGTGELFF. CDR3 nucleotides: TGTGCCAGTAGTATATACACGGGAGTAGGCACCGGGGAGCTGTTTTTT.

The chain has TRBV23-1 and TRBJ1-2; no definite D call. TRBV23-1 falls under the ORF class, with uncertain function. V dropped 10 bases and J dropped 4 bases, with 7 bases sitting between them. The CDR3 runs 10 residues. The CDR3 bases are TGCGCCACCCTACCCTATGGCTACACCTTC. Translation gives CATLPYGYTF.

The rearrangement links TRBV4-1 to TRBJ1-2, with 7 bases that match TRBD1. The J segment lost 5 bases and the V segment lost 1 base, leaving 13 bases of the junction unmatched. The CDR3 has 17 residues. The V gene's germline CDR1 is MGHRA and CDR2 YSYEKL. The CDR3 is CASSQGTPGTAIYGYTF. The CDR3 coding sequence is TGCGCCAGCAGCCAAGGAACCCCCGGGACAGCAATTTATGGCTACACCTTC.

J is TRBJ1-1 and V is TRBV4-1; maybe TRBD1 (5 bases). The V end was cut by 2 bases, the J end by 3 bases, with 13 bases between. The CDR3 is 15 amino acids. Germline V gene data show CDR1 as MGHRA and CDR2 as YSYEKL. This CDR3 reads CASSQSRDWDTEAFF. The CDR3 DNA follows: TGCGCCAGCAGCCAATCCCGGGACTGGGACACTGAAGCTTTCTTT.

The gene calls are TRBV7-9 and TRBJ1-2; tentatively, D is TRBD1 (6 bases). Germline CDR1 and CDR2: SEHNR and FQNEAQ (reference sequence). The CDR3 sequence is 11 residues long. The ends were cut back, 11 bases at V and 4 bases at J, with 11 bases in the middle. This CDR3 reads CAGRDTYGYTF. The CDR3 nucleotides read TGTGCCGGCCGGGACACCTATGGCTACACCTTC.

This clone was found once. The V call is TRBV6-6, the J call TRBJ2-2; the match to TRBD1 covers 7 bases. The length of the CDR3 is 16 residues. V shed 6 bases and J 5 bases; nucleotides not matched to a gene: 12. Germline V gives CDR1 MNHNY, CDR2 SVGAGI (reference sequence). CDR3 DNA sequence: TGTGCCAGCAGGAGACCAACAGGGGTCCAGACCGGGGAGCTGTTTTTT. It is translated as CASRRPTGVQTGELFF.

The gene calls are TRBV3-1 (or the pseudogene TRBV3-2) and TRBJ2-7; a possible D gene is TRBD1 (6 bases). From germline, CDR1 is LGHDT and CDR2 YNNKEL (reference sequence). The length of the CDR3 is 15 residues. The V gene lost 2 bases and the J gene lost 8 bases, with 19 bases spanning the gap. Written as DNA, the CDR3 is TGTGCCAGCAGCCAATCGAGGGTAACAGGGTCGAAGCAGTACTTC. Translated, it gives CASSQSRVTGSKQYF.

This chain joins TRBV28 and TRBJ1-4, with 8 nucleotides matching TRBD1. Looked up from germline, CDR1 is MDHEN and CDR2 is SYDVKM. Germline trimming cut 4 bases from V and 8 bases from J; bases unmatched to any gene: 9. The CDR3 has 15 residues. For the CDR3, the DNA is TGTGCCAGCAGTTCCATCGGACAGGGCGGGGAAAAACTGTTTTTT. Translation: CASSSIGQGGEKLFF.

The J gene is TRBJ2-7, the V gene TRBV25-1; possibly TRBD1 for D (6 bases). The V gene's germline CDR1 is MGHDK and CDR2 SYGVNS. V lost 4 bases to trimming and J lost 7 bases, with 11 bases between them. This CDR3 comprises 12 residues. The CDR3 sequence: CASSATGREQYF. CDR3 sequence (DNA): TGTGCCAGCAGTGCCACAGGGCGTGAGCAGTACTTC.

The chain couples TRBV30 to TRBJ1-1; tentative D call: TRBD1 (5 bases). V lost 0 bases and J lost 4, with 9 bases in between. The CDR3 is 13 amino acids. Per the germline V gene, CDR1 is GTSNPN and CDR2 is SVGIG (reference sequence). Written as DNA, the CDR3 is TGTGCCTGGAGTGTGGGGGGAGGCACTGAAGCTTTCTTT. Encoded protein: CAWSVGGGTEAFF.

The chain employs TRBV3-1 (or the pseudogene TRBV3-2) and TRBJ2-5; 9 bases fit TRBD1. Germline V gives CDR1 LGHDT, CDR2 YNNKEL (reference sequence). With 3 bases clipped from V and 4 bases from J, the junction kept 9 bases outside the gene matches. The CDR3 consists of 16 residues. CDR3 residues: CASSHRGQGEGETQYF. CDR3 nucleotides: TGTGCCAGCAGCCATAGGGGACAGGGAGAGGGAGAGACCCAGTACTTC.

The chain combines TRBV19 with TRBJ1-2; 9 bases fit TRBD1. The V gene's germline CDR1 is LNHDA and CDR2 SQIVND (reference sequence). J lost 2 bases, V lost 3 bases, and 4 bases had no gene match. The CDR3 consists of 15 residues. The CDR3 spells CASSIGTGTNYGYTF. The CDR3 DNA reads TGTGCCAGTAGTATCGGGACAGGGACAAACTATGGCTACACCTTC.

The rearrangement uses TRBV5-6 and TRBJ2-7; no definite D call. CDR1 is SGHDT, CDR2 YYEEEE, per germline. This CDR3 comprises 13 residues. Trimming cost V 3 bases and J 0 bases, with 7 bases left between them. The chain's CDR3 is CASSYANSYEQYF. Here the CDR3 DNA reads TGTGCCAGCAGCTACGCGAACTCCTACGAGCAGTACTTC.

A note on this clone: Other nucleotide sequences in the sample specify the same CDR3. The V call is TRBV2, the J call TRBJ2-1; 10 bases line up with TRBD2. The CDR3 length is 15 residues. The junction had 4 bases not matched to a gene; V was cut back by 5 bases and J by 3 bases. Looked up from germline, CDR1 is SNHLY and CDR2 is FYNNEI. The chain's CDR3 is CASSRGTSVYNEQFF. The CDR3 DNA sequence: TGTGCCAGCAGTAGAGGGACTAGCGTCTACAATGAGCAGTTCTTC.

Here the CDR3 reads CASKTAAGVGELFF. The CDR3 nucleotides are TGTGCCAGCAAAACAGCAGCGGGGGTCGGGGAGCTGTTTTTT. The chain combines TRBV6-5 with TRBJ2-2; TRBD2 aligns across 8 bases. CDR3 length: 14 amino acids. Losses at the gene ends were 7 bases for V and 7 bases for J; bases not matched to a gene: 8. Germline V lookup: CDR1 MNHEY, CDR2 SVGAGI.

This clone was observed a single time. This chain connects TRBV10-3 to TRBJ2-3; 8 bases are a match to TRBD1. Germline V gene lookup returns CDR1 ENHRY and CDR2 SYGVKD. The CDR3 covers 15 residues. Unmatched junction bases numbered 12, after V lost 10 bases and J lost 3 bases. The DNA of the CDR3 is TGTGCCACCCTTCTTGACAGGGGCTCAACAGATACGCAGTATTTT. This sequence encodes CATLLDRGSTDTQYF.

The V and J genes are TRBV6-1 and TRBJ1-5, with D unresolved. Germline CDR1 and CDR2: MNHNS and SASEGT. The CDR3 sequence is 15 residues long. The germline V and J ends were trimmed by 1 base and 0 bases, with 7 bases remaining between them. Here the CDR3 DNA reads TGTGCCAGCAGTGAAGGGTCCTATAGCAATCAGCCCCAGCATTTT. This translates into CASSEGSYSNQPQHF.

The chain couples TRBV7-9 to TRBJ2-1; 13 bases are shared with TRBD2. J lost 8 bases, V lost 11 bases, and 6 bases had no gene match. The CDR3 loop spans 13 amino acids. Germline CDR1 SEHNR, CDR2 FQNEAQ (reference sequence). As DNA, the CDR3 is TGTGCCTCCCGGACTAGCGGGAGCCATGAGCAGTTCTTC. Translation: CASRTSGSHEQFF. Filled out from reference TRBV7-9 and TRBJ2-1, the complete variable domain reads DTGVSQNPRHKITKRGQNVTFRCDPISEHNRLYWYRQTLGQGPEFLTYFQNEAQLEKSRLLSDRFSAERPKGSFSTLEIQRTEQGDSAMYLCASRTSGSHEQFFGPGTRLTVL.

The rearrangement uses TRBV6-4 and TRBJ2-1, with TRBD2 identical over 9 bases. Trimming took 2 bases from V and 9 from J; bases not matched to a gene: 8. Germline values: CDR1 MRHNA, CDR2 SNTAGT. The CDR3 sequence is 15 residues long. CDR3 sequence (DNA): TGTGCCAGCAGTGACGAGGCGGGAGGGCCGAGTGAGCAGTTCTTC. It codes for CASSDEAGGPSEQFF.